This T cell receptor beta chain stems from a study of blood T cell repertoires in COVID-19. Generated by immunoSEQ multiplex PCR, the TCRdb table keeps only in-frame clones and is missing some. The sample includes approximately 170,000 clones, 82% of them seen just once. There are 16 residues in the CDR3. The V gene's germline CDR1 is SGHRS and CDR2 YFSETQ. V lost 4 bases to trimming and J lost 0 bases, with 14 bases between them. The specimen sequenced was peripheral blood. The gene calls are TRBV5-1 and TRBJ2-1; tentative D call: TRBD2 (6 bases). The receptor was isolated from a woman of 80 years or more with active or convalescent COVID-19. CDR3 amino acids: CASSRRDGYSYNEQFF. The CDR3 DNA sequence: TGCGCCAGCAGCAGGCGGGACGGGTACTCCTACAATGAGCAGTTCTTC.